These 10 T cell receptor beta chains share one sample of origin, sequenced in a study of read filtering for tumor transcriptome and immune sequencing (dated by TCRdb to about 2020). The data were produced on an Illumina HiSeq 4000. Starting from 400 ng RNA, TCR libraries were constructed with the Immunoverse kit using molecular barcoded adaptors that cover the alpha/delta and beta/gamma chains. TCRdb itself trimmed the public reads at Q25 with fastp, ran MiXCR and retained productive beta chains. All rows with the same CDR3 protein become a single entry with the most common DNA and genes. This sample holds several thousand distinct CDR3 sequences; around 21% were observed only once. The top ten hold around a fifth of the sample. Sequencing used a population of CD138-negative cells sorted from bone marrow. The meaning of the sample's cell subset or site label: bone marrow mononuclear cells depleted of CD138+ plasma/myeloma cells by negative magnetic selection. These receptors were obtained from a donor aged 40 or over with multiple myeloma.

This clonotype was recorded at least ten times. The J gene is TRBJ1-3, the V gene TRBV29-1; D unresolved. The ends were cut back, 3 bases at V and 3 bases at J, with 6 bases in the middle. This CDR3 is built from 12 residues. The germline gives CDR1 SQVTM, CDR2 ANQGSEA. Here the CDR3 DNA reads TGCAGCGTTGAGTGGGGTGGAAACACCATATATTTT. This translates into CSVEWGGNTIYF.

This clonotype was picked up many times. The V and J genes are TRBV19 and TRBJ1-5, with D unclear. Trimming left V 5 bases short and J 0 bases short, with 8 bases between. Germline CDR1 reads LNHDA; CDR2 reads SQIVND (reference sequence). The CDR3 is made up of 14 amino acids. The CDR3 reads CASSLGNSNQPQHF. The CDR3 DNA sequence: TGTGCCAGTAGTTTGGGAAATAGCAATCAGCCCCAGCATTTT.

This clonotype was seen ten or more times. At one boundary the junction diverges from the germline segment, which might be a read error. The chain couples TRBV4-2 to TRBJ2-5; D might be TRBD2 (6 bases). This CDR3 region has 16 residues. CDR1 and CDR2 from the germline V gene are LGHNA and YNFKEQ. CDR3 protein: CASSQGGDLWVKTQYF. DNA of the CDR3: TGTGCTAGCAGCCAAGGCGGGGATTTGTGGGTGAAGACCCAGTACTTC.

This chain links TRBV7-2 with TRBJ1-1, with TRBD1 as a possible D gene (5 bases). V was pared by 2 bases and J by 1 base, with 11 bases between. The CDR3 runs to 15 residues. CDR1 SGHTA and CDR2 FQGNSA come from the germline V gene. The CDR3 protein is CASSLMRGWNTEAFF. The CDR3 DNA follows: TGTGCCAGCAGCTTAATGAGGGGTTGGAACACTGAAGCTTTCTTT.

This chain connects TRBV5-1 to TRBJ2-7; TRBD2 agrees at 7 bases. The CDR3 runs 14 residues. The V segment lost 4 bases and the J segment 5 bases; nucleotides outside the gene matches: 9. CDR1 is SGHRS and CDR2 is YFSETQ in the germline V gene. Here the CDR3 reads CASSLRTRVDEQYF. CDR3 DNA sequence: TGCGCCAGCAGCCTTCGGACTAGGGTTGACGAGCAGTACTTC.

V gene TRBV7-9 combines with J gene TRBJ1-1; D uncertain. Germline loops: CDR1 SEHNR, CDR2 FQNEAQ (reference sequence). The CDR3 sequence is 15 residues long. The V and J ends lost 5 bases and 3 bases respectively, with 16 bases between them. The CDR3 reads CASSGRYPRDTEAFF. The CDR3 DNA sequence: TGTGCCAGCAGCGGGCGATACCCCCGGGACACTGAAGCTTTCTTT.

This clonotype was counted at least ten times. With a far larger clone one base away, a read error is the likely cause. DNA of the CDR3: TGTGCCAGCAGCTTATCCCCGGGAGTGTGGAATGAGCAGTTCTTC. This translates into CASSLSPGVWNEQFF. V and J are TRBV7-2 and TRBJ2-1, with D perhaps TRBD2 (6 bases). The CDR3 totals 15 residues. Germline V lookup: CDR1 SGHTA, CDR2 FQGNSA. Trimming shortened V by 2 bases and J by 7 bases, and 15 bases separated the two germline ends.

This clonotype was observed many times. CDR3 residues: CASSQAGQGFQETQYF. The CDR3, as DNA: TGCGCCAGCAGCCAAGCGGGACAGGGTTTCCAAGAGACCCAGTACTTC. The gene calls are TRBV4-1 and TRBJ2-5; 9 bases match TRBD1. The germline V gene has CDR1 MGHRA and CDR2 YSYEKL. This CDR3 spans 16 amino acids. V lost 1 base to trimming and J lost 1 base; unmatched junction nucleotides: 4.

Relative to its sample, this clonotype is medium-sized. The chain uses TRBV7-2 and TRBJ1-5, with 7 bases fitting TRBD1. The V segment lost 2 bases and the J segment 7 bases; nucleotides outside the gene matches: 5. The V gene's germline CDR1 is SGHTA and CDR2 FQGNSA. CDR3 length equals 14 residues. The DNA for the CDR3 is TGTGCCAGCAGCTTAAAGTCAGGGGGGCAGCCCCAGCATTTT. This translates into CASSLKSGGQPQHF.

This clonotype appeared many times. The CDR3 nucleotides read TGTGCCAGCAGCGAATTTGGGGAGCTGTTTTTT. Translating gives CASSEFGELFF. The V gene is TRBV7-2, the J gene TRBJ2-2; D call uncertain. CDR3 size: 11 residues. Germline loops: CDR1 SGHTA, CDR2 FQGNSA. The ends were cut back, 5 bases at V and 8 bases at J, with 6 bases in the middle.